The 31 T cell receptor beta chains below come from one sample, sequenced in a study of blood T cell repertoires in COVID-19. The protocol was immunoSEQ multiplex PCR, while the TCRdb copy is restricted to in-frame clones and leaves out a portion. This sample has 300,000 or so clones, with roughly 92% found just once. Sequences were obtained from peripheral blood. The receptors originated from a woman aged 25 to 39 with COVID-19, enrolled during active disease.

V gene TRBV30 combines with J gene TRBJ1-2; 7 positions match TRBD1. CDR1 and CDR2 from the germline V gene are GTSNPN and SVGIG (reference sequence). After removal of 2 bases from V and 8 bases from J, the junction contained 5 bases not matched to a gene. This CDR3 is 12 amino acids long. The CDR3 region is CAWSLNRGGYTF. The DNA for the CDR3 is TGTGCCTGGAGTTTAAACAGGGGCGGCTACACCTTC.

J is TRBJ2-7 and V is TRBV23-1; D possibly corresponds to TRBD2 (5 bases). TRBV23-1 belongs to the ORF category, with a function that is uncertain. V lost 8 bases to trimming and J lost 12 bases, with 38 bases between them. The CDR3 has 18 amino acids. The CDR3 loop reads CASPTTEGTGAPPDEGYF. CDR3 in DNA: TGCGCCAGCCCAACGACCGAGGGAACCGGAGCTCCGCCTGATGAGGGGTACTTC.

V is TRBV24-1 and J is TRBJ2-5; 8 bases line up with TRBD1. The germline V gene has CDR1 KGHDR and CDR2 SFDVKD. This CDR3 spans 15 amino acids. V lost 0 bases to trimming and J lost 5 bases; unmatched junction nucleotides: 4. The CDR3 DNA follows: TGTGCCACCAGTGATTTGGACAGGGGAGGCGAGACCCAGTACTTC. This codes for CATSDLDRGGETQYF.

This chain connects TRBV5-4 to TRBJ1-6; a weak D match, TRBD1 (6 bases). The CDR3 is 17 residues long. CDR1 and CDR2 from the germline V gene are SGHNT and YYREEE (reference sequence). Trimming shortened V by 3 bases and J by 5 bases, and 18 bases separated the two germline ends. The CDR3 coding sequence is TGTGCCAGCAGCTCGGGCCTACAGGGTAACCATAATTCACCCCTCCACTTT. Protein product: CASSSGLQGNHNSPLHF.

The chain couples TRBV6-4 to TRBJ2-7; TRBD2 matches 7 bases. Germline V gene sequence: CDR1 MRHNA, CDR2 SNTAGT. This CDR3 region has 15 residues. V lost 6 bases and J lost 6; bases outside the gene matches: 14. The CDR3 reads CASRGSGTLSVEQYF. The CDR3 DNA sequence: TGTGCCAGCAGGGGAAGCGGGACCTTGTCTGTCGAGCAGTACTTC.

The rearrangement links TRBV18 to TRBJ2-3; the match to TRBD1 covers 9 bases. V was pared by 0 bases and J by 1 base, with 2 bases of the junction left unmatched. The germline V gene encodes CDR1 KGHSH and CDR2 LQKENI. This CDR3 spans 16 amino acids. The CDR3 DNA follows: TGTGCCAGCTCACCACCACAGGGGGCCGGCACAGATACGCAGTATTTT. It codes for CASSPPQGAGTDTQYF.

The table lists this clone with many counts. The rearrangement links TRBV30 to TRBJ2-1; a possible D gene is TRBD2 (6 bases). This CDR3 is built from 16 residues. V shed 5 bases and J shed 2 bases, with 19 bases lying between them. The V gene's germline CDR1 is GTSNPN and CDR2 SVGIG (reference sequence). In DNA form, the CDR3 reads TGTGCCTGGGGAAGCGGGTCCCGATTTCCCTACAATGAGCAGTTCTTC. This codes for CAWGSGSRFPYNEQFF.

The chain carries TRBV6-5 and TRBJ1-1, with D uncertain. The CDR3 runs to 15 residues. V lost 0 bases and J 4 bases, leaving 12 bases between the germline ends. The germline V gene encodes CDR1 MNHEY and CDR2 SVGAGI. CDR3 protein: CASSYSRELGTEAFF. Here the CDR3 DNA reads TGTGCCAGCAGTTACTCGAGGGAACTAGGCACTGAAGCTTTCTTT.

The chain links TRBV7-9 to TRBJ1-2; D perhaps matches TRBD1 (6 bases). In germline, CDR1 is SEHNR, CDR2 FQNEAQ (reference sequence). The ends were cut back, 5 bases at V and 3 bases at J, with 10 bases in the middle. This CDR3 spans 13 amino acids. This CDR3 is CASSHRQDYGYTF. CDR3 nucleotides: TGTGCCAGCAGCCATCGACAGGACTATGGCTACACCTTC. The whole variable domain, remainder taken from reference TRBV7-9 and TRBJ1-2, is DTGVSQNPRHKITKRGQNVTFRCDPISEHNRLYWYRQTLGQGPEFLTYFQNEAQLEKSRLLSDRFSAERPKGSFSTLEIQRTEQGDSAMYLCASSHRQDYGYTFGSGTRLTVV.

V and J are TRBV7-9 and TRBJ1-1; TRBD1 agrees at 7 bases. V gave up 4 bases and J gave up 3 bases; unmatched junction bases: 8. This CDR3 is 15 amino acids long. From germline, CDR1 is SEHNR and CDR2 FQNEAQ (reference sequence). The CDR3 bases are TGTGCCAGCAGCTCAACCCGGGACAGCTACACTGAAGCTTTCTTT. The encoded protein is CASSSTRDSYTEAFF.

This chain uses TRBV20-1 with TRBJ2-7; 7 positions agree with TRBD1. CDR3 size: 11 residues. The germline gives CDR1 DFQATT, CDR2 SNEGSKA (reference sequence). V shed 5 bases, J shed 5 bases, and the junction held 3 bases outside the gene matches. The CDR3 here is CSADDRDEQYF. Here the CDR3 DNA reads TGCAGTGCTGACGACAGGGACGAGCAGTACTTC.

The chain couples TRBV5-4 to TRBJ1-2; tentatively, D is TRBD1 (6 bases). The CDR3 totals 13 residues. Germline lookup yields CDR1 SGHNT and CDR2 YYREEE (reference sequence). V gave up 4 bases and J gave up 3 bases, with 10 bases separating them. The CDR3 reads CASSGDTYYGYTF. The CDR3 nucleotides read TGTGCCAGCAGCGGGGACACCTACTATGGCTACACCTTC.

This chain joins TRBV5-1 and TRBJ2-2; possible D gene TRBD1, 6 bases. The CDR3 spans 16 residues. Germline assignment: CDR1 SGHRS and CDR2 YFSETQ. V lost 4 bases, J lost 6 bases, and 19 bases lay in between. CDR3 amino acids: CASSLGQGSPAGELFF. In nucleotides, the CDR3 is TGCGCCAGCAGCCTCGGCCAGGGGAGTCCGGCCGGGGAGCTGTTTTTT.

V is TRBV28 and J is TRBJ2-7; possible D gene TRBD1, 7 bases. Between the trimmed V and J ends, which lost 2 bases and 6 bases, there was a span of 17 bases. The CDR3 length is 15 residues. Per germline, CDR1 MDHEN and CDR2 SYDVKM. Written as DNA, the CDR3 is TGTGCCAGCAGTTTAATCGGGACTGACAGGGTCGAGCAGTACTTC. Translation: CASSLIGTDRVEQYF.

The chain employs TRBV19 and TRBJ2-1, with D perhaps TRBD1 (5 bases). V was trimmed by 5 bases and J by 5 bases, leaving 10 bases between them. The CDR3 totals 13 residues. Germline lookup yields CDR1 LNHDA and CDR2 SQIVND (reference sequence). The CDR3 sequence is CASSLEGDNEQFF. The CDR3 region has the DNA TGTGCCAGTAGTTTGGAAGGGGACAATGAGCAGTTCTTC.

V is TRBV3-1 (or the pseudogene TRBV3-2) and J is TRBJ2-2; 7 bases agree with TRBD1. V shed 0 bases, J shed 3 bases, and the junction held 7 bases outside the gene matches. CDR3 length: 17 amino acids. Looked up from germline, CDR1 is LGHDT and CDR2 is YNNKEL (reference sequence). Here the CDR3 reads CASSQETGWMDTGELFF. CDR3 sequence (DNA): TGTGCCAGCAGCCAAGAGACAGGGTGGATGGACACCGGGGAGCTGTTTTTT.

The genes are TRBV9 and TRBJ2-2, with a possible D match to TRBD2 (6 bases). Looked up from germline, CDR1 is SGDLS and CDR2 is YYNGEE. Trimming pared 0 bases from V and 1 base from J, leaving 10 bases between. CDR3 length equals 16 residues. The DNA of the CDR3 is TGTGCCAGCAGCGTAGGTCTAGCGAGGAACACCGGGGAGCTGTTTTTT. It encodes CASSVGLARNTGELFF. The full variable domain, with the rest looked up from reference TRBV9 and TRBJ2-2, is DSGVTQTPKHLITATGQRVTLRCSPRSGDLSVYWYQQSLDQGLQFLIQYYNGEERAKGNILERFSAQQFPDLHSELNLSSLELGDSALYFCASSVGLARNTGELFFGEGSRLTVL.

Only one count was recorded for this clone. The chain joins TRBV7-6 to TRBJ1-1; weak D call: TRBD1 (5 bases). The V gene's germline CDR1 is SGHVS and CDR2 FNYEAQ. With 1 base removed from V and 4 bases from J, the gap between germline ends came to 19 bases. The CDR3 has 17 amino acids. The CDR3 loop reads CASSLDFGRDIPTEAFF. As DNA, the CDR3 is TGTGCCAGCAGCTTAGATTTTGGCAGGGATATACCCACTGAAGCTTTCTTT.

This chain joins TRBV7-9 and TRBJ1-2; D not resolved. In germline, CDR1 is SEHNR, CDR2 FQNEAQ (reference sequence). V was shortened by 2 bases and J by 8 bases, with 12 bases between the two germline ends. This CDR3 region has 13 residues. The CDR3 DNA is TGTGCCAGCAGCTTAAGGCAGATGGAGGGCTACACCTTC. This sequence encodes CASSLRQMEGYTF.

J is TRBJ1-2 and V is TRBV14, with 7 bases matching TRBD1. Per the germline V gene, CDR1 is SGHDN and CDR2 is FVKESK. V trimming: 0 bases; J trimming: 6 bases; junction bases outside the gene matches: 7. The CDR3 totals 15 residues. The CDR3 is CASSQDRTGLDGYTF. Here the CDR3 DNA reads TGTGCCAGCAGCCAAGATAGGACAGGTCTGGATGGCTACACCTTC.

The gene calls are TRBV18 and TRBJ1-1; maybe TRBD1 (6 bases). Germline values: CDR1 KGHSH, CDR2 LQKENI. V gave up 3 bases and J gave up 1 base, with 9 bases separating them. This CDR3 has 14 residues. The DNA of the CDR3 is TGTGCCAGCTCACCGGTCAGGGGGAACACTGAAGCTTTCTTT. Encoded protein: CASSPVRGNTEAFF.

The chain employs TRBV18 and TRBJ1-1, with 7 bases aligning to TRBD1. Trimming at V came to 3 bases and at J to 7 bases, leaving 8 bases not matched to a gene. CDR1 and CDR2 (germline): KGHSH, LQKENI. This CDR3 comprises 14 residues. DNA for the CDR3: TGTGCCAGCTCACCGTCAGGGACAGCTTATGAAGCTTTCTTT. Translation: CASSPSGTAYEAFF.

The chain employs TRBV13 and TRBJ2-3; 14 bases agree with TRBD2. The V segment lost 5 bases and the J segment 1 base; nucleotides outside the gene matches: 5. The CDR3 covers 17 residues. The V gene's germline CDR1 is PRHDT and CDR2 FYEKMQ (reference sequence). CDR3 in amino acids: CASSPEGLAGGTDTQYF. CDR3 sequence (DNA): TGTGCCAGCAGCCCCGAGGGACTAGCGGGAGGCACAGATACGCAGTATTTT.

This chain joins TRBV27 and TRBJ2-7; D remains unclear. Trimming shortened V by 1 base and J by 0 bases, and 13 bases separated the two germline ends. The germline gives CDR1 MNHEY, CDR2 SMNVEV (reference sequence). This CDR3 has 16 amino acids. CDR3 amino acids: CASSLFTALSSYEQYF. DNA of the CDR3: TGTGCCAGCAGTTTATTCACCGCGCTAAGCTCCTACGAGCAGTACTTC.

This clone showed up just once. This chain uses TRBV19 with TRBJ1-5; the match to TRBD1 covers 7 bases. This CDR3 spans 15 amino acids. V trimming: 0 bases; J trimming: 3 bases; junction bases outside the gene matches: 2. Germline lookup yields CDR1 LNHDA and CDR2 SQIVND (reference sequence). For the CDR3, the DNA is TGTGCCAGTAGTATAGATCAGGGGGACAATCAGCCCCAGCATTTT. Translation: CASSIDQGDNQPQHF.

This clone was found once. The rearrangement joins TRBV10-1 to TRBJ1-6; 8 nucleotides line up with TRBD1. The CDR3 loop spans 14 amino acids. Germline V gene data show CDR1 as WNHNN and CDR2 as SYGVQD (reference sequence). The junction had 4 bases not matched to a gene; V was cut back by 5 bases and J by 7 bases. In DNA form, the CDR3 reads TGCGCCAGCAGTTCGGACAGGGTAAATTCACCCCTCCACTTT. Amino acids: CASSSDRVNSPLHF.

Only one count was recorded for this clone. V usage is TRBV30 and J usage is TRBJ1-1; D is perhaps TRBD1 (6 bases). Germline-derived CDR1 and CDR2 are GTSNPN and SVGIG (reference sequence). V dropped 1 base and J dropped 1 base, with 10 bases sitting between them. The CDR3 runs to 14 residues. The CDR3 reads CAWSEQGPNTEAFF. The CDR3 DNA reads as TGTGCCTGGAGTGAACAGGGACCGAACACTGAAGCTTTCTTT.

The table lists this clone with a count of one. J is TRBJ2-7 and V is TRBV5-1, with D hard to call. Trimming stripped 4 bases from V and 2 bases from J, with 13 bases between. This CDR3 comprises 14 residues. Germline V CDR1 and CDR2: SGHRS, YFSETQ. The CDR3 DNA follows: TGCGCCAGCAGCCCGGGTCGCACCGCCTACGAGCAGTACTTC. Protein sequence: CASSPGRTAYEQYF.

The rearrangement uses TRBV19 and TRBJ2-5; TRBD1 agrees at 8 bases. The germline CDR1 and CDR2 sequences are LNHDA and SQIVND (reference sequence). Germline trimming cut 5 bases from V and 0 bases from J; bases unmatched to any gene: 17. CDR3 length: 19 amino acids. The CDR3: CASSADRGYPNLYQETQYF. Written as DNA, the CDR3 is TGTGCCAGTAGTGCCGACAGGGGCTATCCAAACCTATACCAAGAGACCCAGTACTTC.

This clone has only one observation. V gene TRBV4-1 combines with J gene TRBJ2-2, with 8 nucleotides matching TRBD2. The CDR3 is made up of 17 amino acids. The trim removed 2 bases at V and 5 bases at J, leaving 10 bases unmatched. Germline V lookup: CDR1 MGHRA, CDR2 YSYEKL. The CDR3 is CASSQREGEPGTGELFF. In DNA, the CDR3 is TGCGCCAGCAGCCAACGGGAGGGCGAACCGGGTACCGGGGAGCTGTTTTTT.

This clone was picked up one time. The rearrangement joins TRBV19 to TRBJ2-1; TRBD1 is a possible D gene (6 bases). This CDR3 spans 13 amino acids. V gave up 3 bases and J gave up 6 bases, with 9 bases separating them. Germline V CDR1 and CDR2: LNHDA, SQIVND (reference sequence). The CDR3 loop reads CASSIGQINEQFF. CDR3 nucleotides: TGTGCCAGTAGTATCGGACAGATCAATGAGCAGTTCTTC.